The 25 T cell receptor beta chains below all came from one sample that was sequenced in a study of early T cells in non-severe SARS-CoV-2 infection. One entry per CDR3 protein, called by TCRdb with MiXCR from the 5' RACE reads. The sample yields 120,000 or so distinct CDR3 sequences, around an eighth seen once. Sequencing was performed on whole blood, taken at baseline. The receptors originated from an adult who was a healthcare worker with PCR-confirmed SARS-CoV-2 infection or an uninfected control (not recorded which).

This clonotype showed up many times. The J gene is TRBJ2-1, the V gene TRBV6-5; 10 bases map to TRBD1. The CDR3 is 15 residues long. The junction had 5 bases not matched to a gene; V was cut back by 5 bases and J by 4 bases. Germline V gives CDR1 MNHEY, CDR2 SVGAGI. In DNA, the CDR3 is TGTGCCAGCAGTCGCGGACAGGGGGGGTACAATGAGCAGTTCTTC. Protein product: CASSRGQGGYNEQFF.

This clonotype has just a few counts. This rearrangement joins TRBV7-6 to TRBJ2-4; either TRBD1 or TRBD2 may supply D (6 bases each). The V gene's germline CDR1 is SGHVS and CDR2 FNYEAQ. V was cut by 5 bases and J by 4 bases, with 15 bases left in between. CDR3 length: 15 amino acids. The CDR3 DNA sequence: TGTGCCAGCAGCCAATGGGTAGGGGGGAAAAACATTCAGTACTTC. Translated: CASSQWVGGKNIQYF.

This clonotype was picked up many times. This chain uses TRBV7-9 with TRBJ1-5; possible D gene TRBD1, 5 bases. Per germline, CDR1 SEHNR and CDR2 FQNEAQ (reference sequence). The CDR3 is 18 amino acids. V was pared by 1 base and J by 0 bases, with 16 bases between. This chain's CDR3 is CASSLVLKPGDSNQPQHF. The CDR3 region has the DNA TGTGCCAGCAGCTTAGTTCTCAAGCCGGGGGATAGCAATCAGCCCCAGCATTTT. Combining the CDR3 with reference TRBV7-9 and TRBJ1-5 gives the whole variable domain DTGVSQNPRHKITKRGQNVTFRCDPISEHNRLYWYRQTLGQGPEFLTYFQNEAQLEKSRLLSDRFSAERPKGSFSTLEIQRTEQGDSAMYLCASSLVLKPGDSNQPQHFGDGTRLSIL.

The genes are TRBV4-2 and TRBJ2-7; 8 nucleotides align to TRBD1. This CDR3 spans 14 amino acids. Looked up from germline, CDR1 is LGHNA and CDR2 is YNFKEQ. Unmatched junction bases numbered 6, after V lost 6 bases and J lost 2 bases. Here the CDR3 DNA reads TGTGCCAGCAGGTACGGACAGGGCCCCTACGAGCAGTACTTC. The encoded protein is CASRYGQGPYEQYF.

This clonotype was detected only a few times. This chain links TRBV4-1 with TRBJ1-1; tentatively, D is TRBD1 (5 bases). CDR1 MGHRA and CDR2 YSYEKL come from the germline V gene. The CDR3 is 16 residues long. Deletions cut 8 bases from V and 0 bases from J, with 19 bases between. The CDR3 protein is CASREGPPRLNTEAFF. The CDR3 bases are TGCGCCAGCCGGGAGGGACCGCCGCGACTGAACACTGAAGCTTTCTTT.

The rearrangement joins TRBV6-5 to TRBJ1-1; 8 bases are a match to TRBD1. The junction had 10 bases not matched to a gene; V was cut back by 5 bases and J by 5 bases. The CDR3 contains 15 residues. Germline CDR1 MNHEY, CDR2 SVGAGI. CDR3 residues: CASSRTGRPVTEAFF. CDR3 in DNA: TGTGCCAGCAGTCGGACAGGGCGGCCAGTAACTGAAGCTTTCTTT.

This clonotype was seen many times. The chain links TRBV15 to TRBJ1-4; the D is unclear. The CDR3 consists of 13 residues. The germline gives CDR1 LNHNV, CDR2 YYDKDF (reference sequence). V dropped 3 bases and J dropped 10 bases, with 12 bases sitting between them. The CDR3 coding sequence is TGTGCCACCAGCAGGGTACCTTCCGGAAAACTGTTTTTT. This encodes CATSRVPSGKLFF.

This clonotype was seen repeatedly, ten times or more. The chain combines TRBV20-1 with TRBJ2-3; no definite D call. Trimming stripped 3 bases from V and 4 bases from J, with 14 bases between. The CDR3 covers 14 residues. The germline CDR1 and CDR2 sequences are DFQATT and SNEGSKA (reference sequence). The CDR3 here is CSASERRLPDTQYF. In nucleotides, the CDR3 is TGCAGTGCTAGCGAGCGCCGCCTTCCAGATACGCAGTATTTT.

This clonotype was recorded at least ten times. The J gene is TRBJ2-6, the V gene TRBV11-3, with D possibly TRBD2 on 5 matching bases. This CDR3 spans 19 amino acids. Germline assignment: CDR1 SGHNT and CDR2 YENEEA. V was pared by 4 bases and J by 0 bases, with 19 bases between. CDR3 region: CASSSLAWGEDSGANVLTF. CDR3 bases: TGTGCCAGCAGCTCCTTGGCGTGGGGAGAAGACTCTGGGGCCAACGTCCTGACTTTC.

This clonotype was counted only a few times. The chain links TRBV20-1 to TRBJ2-7; 12 positions agree with TRBD2. Trimming at V came to 2 bases and at J to 3 bases, leaving 17 bases not matched to a gene. Germline CDR1 is DFQATT and CDR2 is SNEGSKA (reference sequence). This CDR3 contains 19 residues. The CDR3 sequence: CSARMASGRAWYGNYEQYF. The CDR3 nucleotides read TGCAGTGCTAGAATGGCTAGCGGGAGGGCCTGGTACGGTAACTACGAGCAGTACTTC.

V gene TRBV28 combines with J gene TRBJ2-3; no firm D call. The CDR3 has 13 amino acids. V lost 3 bases, J lost 9 bases, and 13 bases lay in between. The germline V gene has CDR1 MDHEN and CDR2 SYDVKM. The CDR3 coding sequence is TGTGCCAGCAGTTTGGCGCAGGTTAGCACGCAGTATTTT. As protein: CASSLAQVSTQYF.

V and J are TRBV20-1 and TRBJ2-1; TRBD1 agrees at 8 bases. Trimming took 3 bases from V and 4 from J; bases not matched to a gene: 11. The CDR3 is made up of 16 amino acids. The V gene's germline CDR1 is DFQATT and CDR2 SNEGSKA (reference sequence). The chain's CDR3 is CSASFGRGQTYNEQFF. CDR3 bases: TGCAGTGCTAGTTTTGGCAGGGGGCAAACTTACAATGAGCAGTTCTTC.

Only a few counts were recorded for this clonotype. This chain links TRBV14 with TRBJ1-1; the D gene is possibly TRBD1 (5 bases). The germline V and J ends were trimmed by 4 bases and 0 bases, with 15 bases remaining between them. Germline assignment: CDR1 SGHDN and CDR2 FVKESK. CDR3 size: 16 residues. The CDR3 nucleotides are TGTGCCAGCAGCCTAAGGGGCCCTCTGATGAACACTGAAGCTTTCTTT. It yields the protein CASSLRGPLMNTEAFF.

The gene calls are TRBV28 and TRBJ1-4; weak D call: TRBD1 (5 bases). This CDR3 has 15 amino acids. V was clipped by 8 bases and J by 0 bases, with 13 bases between them. Germline CDR1 is MDHEN and CDR2 is SYDVKM. CDR3 residues: CASSQGSATNEKLFF. The CDR3 nucleotides read TGTGCCAGCTCCCAGGGTTCTGCAACTAATGAAAAACTGTTTTTT.

The chain employs TRBV5-6 and TRBJ1-5; the D is unclear. V was trimmed by 1 base and J by 1 base, leaving 15 bases between them. Germline lookup yields CDR1 SGHDT and CDR2 YYEEEE. The CDR3 totals 17 residues. CDR3 coding DNA: TGTGCCAGCAGCTTGTATGGAGGTCGTCTGAGCAATCAGCCCCAGCATTTT. Amino acids: CASSLYGGRLSNQPQHF.

This clonotype came up many times. The J gene is TRBJ1-5, the V gene TRBV20-1; no reliable D call. The CDR3 runs 15 residues. The ends were cut back, 5 bases at V and 2 bases at J, with 16 bases in the middle. Germline CDR1 and CDR2: DFQATT and SNEGSKA (reference sequence). This CDR3 is CSAERPDGGNQPQHF. The DNA of the CDR3 is TGCAGTGCTGAACGCCCTGACGGTGGCAATCAGCCCCAGCATTTT.

This clonotype has just a few counts. The V call is TRBV2, the J call TRBJ2-1, with 8 nucleotides matching TRBD2. With 6 bases clipped from V and 2 bases from J, the junction kept 9 bases outside the gene matches. The CDR3 is 16 residues long. Germline V CDR1 and CDR2: SNHLY, FYNNEI. The CDR3 is CASRAGLAGPYNEQFF. The CDR3 region has the DNA TGTGCCAGCAGAGCAGGGTTAGCGGGACCCTACAATGAGCAGTTCTTC.

The V and J genes are TRBV9 and TRBJ2-5, with D unclear. V was shortened by 0 bases and J by 5 bases, with 17 bases between the two germline ends. Germline V CDR1 and CDR2: SGDLS, YYNGEE. The CDR3 runs to 16 residues. The CDR3 loop reads CASSVEGRTLLETQYF. CDR3 coding DNA: TGTGCCAGCAGCGTAGAGGGCAGAACTTTATTGGAGACCCAGTACTTC.

The V gene is TRBV30, the J gene TRBJ2-1, with D possibly TRBD2 on 6 matching bases. V lost 2 bases to trimming and J lost 4 bases, with 15 bases between them. The germline gives CDR1 GTSNPN, CDR2 SVGIG (reference sequence). The CDR3 length is 15 residues. CDR3 nucleotides: TGTGCCTGGAGTTCCCATCGGGGGACGTACAATGAGCAGTTCTTC. Its protein is CAWSSHRGTYNEQFF.

This clonotype has ten or more counts. The chain links TRBV3-1 to TRBJ2-2, with D maybe TRBD2 (6 bases). The germline V gene encodes CDR1 LGHDT and CDR2 YNNKEL (reference sequence). Trimming pared 3 bases from V and 4 bases from J, leaving 15 bases between. This CDR3 region has 16 residues. The CDR3 sequence is CASSHFVGRGTGELFF. The CDR3 DNA sequence: TGTGCCAGCAGCCACTTTGTGGGGCGGGGCACCGGGGAGCTGTTTTTT. Full variable domain (outside the CDR3, taken from reference TRBV3-1 and TRBJ2-2): DTAVSQTPKYLVTQMGNDKSIKCEQNLGHDTMYWYKQDSKKFLKIMFSYNNKELIINETVPNRFSPKSPDKAHLNLHINSLELGDSAVYFCASSHFVGRGTGELFFGEGSRLTVL.

This clonotype has only a few counts. The CDR3 nucleotides are TGTGCCAGCCACAGGGGAACTAACTATGGCTACACCTTC. Its protein is CASHRGTNYGYTF. This chain joins TRBV25-1 and TRBJ1-2; 7 nucleotides line up with TRBD1. This CDR3 comprises 13 residues. Looked up from germline, CDR1 is MGHDK and CDR2 is SYGVNS. V lost 8 bases to trimming and J lost 0 bases; unmatched junction nucleotides: 3.

This clonotype was counted only a few times. V is TRBV6-5 and J is TRBJ2-5, with D unclear. V was pared by 5 bases and J by 5 bases, with 9 bases between. There are 12 residues in the CDR3. CDR1 and CDR2 from the germline V gene are MNHEY and SVGAGI. CDR3 nucleotide sequence: TGTGCCAGCAGTCGGAGTTGGGAGACCCAGTACTTC. Translated: CASSRSWETQYF.

V and J are TRBV3-1 and TRBJ2-1, with D perhaps matching TRBD1 or TRBD2 (5 bases each). The germline V gene encodes CDR1 LGHDT and CDR2 YNNKEL (reference sequence). Trimming took off 7 bases at V and 7 bases at J, with 11 bases between the two ends. CDR3 length: 12 amino acids. The CDR3: CASNQRGNEQFF. In nucleotides, the CDR3 is TGTGCCAGCAACCAGAGGGGAAATGAGCAGTTCTTC.

The chain carries TRBV11-3 and TRBJ2-3, with D hard to call. V lost 2 bases to trimming and J lost 2 bases, with 5 bases between them. Germline CDR1 is SGHNT and CDR2 is YENEEA. This CDR3 has 13 residues. CDR3 sequence: CASSLYYTDTQYF. CDR3 in DNA: TGTGCCAGCAGCTTATACTACACAGATACGCAGTATTTT.

This clonotype was seen repeatedly, ten times or more. The chain employs TRBV6-2 or TRBV6-3 and TRBJ2-1; D gene unclear. Germline CDR1 is MNHEY and CDR2 is SVGEGT. CDR3 length equals 15 residues. The V and J ends lost 4 bases and 2 bases respectively, with 12 bases between them. This CDR3 reads CASSLGTPTYNEQFF. DNA for the CDR3: TGTGCCAGCAGTTTGGGTACACCCACCTACAATGAGCAGTTCTTC.